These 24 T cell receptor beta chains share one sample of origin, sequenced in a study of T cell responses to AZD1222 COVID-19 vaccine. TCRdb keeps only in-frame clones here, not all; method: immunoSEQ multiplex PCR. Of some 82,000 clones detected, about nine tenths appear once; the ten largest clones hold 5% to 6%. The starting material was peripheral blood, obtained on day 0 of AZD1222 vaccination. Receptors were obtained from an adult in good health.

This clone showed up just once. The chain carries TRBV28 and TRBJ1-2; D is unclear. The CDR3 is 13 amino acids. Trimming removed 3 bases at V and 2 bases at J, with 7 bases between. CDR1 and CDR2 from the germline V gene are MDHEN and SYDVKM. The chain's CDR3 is CASSLGTNYGYTF. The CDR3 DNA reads TGTGCCAGCAGTTTGGGAACGAACTATGGCTACACCTTC.

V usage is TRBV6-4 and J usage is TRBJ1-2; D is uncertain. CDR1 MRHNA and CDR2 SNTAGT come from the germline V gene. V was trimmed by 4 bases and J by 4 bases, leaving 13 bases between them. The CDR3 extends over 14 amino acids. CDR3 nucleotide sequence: TGTGCCAGCAGTGCCGCGGTTTGGTCCTATGGCTACACCTTC. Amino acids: CASSAAVWSYGYTF.

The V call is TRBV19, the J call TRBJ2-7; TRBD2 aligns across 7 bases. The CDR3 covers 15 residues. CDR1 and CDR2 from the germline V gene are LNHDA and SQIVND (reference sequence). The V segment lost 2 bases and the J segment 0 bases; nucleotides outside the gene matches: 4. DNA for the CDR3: TGTGCCAGTAGTATACAGGGAGGGCACTCCTACGAGCAGTACTTC. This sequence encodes CASSIQGGHSYEQYF.

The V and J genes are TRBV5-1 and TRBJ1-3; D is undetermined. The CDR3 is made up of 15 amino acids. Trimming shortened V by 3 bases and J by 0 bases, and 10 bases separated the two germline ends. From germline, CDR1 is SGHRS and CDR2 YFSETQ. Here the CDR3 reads CASSWSQVSGNTIYF. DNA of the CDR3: TGCGCCAGCAGCTGGAGCCAAGTCTCTGGAAACACCATATATTTT.

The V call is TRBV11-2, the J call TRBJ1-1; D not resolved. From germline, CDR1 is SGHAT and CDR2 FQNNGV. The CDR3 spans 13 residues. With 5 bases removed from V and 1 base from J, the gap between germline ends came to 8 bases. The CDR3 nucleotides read TGTGCCAGCAGCCCTAGAAGGAACACTGAAGCTTTCTTT. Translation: CASSPRRNTEAFF.

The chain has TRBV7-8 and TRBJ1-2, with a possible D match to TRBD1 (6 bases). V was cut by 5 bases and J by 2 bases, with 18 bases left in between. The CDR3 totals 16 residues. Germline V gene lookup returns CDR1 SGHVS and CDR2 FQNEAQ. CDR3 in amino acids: CASSPRPDSTNYGYTF. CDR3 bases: TGTGCCAGCAGCCCACGCCCGGACAGTACCAACTATGGCTACACCTTC. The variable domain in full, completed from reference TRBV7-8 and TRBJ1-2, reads GAGVSQSPRYKVAKRGQDVALRCDPISGHVSLFWYQQALGQGPEFLTYFQNEAQLDKSGLPSDRFFAERPEGSVSTLKIQRTQQEDSAVYLCASSPRPDSTNYGYTFGSGTRLTVV.

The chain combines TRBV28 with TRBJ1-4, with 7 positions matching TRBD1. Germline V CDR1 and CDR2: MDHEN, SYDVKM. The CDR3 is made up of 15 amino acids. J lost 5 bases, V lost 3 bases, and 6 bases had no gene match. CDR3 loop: CASSFLDRTNEKLFF. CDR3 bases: TGTGCCAGCAGTTTTTTGGACAGGACAAATGAAAAACTGTTTTTT.

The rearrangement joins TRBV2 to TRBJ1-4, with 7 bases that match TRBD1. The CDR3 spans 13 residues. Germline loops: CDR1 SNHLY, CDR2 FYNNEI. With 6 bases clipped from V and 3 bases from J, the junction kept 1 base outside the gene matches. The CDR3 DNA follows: TGTGCCAGCAGGGGACAGCCTAATGAAAAACTGTTTTTT. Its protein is CASRGQPNEKLFF.

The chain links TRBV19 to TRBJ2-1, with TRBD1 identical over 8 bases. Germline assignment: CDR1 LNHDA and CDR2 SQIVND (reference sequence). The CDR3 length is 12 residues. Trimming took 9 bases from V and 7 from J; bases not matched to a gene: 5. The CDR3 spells CASGTGLNEQFF. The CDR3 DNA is TGTGCCAGCGGGACAGGTCTAAATGAGCAGTTCTTC. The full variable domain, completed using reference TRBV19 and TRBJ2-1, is DGGITQSPKYLFRKEGQNVTLSCEQNLNHDAMYWYRQDPGQGLRLIYYSQIVNDFQKGDIAEGYSVSREKKESFPLTVTSAQKNPTAFYLCASGTGLNEQFFGPGTRLTVL.

CDR3 DNA sequence: TGTGCCAGCAGCGGGACTAGCGGAGCGGATACGCAGTATTTT. The encoded protein is CASSGTSGADTQYF. The genes are TRBV9 and TRBJ2-3; 10 bases fit TRBD2. Germline V CDR1 and CDR2: SGDLS, YYNGEE. The ends lost 3 bases at V and 6 bases at J; junction bases unmatched: 4. The CDR3 consists of 14 residues.

The DNA of the CDR3 is TGTGCCAGCAGCTTGGCGCAGGGGGTGAGAACTGAAGCTTTCTTT. The encoded protein is CASSLAQGVRTEAFF. This sequence joins TRBV5-4 and TRBJ1-1; TRBD1 matches at 7 bases. Germline CDR1 SGHNT, CDR2 YYREEE (reference sequence). V was clipped by 0 bases and J by 5 bases; unmatched bases: 7. The CDR3 consists of 15 residues.

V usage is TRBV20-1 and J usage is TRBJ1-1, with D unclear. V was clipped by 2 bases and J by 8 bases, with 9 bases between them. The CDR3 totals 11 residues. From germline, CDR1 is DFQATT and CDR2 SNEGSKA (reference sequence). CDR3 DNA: TGCAGTGCTAGACCAGACTTAGAAGCTTTCTTT. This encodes CSARPDLEAFF.

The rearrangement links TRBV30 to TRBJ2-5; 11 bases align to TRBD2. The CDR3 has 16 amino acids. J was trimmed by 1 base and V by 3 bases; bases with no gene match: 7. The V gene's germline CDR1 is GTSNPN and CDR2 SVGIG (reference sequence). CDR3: CAWSTLAGGSQETQYF. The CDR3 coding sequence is TGTGCCTGGAGCACTCTAGCGGGGGGAAGCCAAGAGACCCAGTACTTC. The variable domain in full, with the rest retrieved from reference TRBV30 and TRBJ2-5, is SQTIHQWPATLVQPVGSPLSLECTVEGTSNPNLYWYRQAAGRGLQLLFYSVGIGQISSEVPQNLSASRPQDRQFILSSKKLLLSDSGFYLCAWSTLAGGSQETQYFGPGTRLLVL.

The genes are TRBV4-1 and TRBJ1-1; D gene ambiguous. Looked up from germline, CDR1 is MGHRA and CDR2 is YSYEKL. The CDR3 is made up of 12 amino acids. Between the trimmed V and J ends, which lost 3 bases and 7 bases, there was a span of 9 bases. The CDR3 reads CASSHDGGEAFF. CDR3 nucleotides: TGCGCCAGCAGCCATGATGGAGGTGAAGCTTTCTTT.

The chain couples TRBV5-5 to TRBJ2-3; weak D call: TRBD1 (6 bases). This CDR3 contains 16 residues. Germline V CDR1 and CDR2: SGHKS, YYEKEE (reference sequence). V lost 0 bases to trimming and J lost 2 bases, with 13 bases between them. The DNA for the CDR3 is TGTGCCAGCAGCTTGGAAGGCAGGGGAATCACAGATACGCAGTATTTT. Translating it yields CASSLEGRGITDTQYF.

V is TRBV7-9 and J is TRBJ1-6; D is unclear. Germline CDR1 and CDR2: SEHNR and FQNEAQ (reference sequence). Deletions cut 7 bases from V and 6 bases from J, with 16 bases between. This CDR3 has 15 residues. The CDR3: CASTRAPGLNSPLHF. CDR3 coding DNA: TGTGCCAGCACCCGAGCGCCGGGTCTTAATTCACCCCTCCACTTT.

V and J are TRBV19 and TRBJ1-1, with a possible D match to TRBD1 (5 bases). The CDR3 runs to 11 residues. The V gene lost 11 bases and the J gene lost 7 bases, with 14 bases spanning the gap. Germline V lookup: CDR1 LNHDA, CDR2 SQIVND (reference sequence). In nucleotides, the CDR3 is TGTGCCGTAGGGGTAATGAGTGAAGCTTTCTTT. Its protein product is CAVGVMSEAFF.

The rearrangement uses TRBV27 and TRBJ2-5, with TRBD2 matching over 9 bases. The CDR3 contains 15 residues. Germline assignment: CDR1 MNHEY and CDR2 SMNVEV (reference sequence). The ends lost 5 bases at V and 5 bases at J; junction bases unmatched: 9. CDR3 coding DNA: TGTGCCAGCAGTCTCCGGCTAGCGGGGTCGGAGACCCAGTACTTC. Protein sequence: CASSLRLAGSETQYF.

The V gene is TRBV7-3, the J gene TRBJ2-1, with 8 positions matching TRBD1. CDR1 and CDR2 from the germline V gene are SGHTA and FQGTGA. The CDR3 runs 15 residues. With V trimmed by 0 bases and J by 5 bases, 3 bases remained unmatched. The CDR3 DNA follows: TGTGCCAGCAGCTTAACGGACAGGGCCCACAATGAGCAGTTCTTC. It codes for CASSLTDRAHNEQFF.

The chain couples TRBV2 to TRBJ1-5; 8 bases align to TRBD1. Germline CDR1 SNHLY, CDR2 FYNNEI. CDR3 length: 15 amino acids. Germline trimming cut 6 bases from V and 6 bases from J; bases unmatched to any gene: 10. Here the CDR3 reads CASRAGQGLFQPQHF. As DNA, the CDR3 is TGTGCCAGCAGGGCCGGACAGGGTCTCTTTCAGCCCCAGCATTTT. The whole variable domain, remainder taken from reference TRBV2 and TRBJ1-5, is EPEVTQTPSHQVTQMGQEVILRCVPISNHLYFYWYRQILGQKVEFLVSFYNNEISEKSEIFDDQFSVERPDGSNFTLKIRSTKLEDSAMYFCASRAGQGLFQPQHFGDGTRLSIL.

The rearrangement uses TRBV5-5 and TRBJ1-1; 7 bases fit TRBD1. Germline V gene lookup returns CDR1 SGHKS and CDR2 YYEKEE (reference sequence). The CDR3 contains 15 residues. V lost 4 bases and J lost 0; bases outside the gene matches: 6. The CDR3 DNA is TGTGCCAGCAGCGGCACCGGGACAGTGAACACTGAAGCTTTCTTT. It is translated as CASSGTGTVNTEAFF. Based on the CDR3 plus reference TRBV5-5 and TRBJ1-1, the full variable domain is DAGVTQSPTHLIKTRGQQVTLRCSPISGHKSVSWYQQVLGQGPQFIFQYYEKEERGRGNFPDRFSARQFPNYSSELNVNALLLGDSALYLCASSGTGTVNTEAFFGQGTRLTVV.

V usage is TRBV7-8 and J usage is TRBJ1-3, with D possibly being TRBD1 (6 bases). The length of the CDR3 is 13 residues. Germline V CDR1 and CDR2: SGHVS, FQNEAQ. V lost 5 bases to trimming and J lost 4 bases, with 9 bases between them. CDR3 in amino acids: CASSRGGGNTIYF. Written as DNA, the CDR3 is TGTGCCAGCAGCAGGGGGGGAGGAAACACCATATATTTT.

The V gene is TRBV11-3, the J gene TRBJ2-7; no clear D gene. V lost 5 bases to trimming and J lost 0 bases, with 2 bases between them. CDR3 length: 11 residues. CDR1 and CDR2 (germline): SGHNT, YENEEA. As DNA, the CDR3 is TGTGCCAGCAGCAACTCCTACGAGCAGTACTTC. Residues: CASSNSYEQYF.

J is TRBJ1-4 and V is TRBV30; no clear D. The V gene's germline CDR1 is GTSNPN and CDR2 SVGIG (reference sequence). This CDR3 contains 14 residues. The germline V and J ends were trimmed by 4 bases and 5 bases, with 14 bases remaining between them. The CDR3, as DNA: TGTGCCTGGAACGGGGAACTGCTAAATGAAAAACTGTTTTTT. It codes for CAWNGELLNEKLFF. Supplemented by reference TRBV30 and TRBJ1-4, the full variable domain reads SQTIHQWPATLVQPVGSPLSLECTVEGTSNPNLYWYRQAAGRGLQLLFYSVGIGQISSEVPQNLSASRPQDRQFILSSKKLLLSDSGFYLCAWNGELLNEKLFFGSGTQLSVL.